The 30 T cell receptor beta chains given below trace back to one sample, sequenced in a study of cytomegalovirus exposure and HLA in healthy donors. The PCR made use of 60 Vbeta and 13 Jbeta primers. Clones were read by immunoSEQ multiplex PCR, and TCRdb kept only the in-frame ones, dropping some. Among 100,000 to 150,000 clones, almost 85% were seen once, and the ten largest hold 2.5% to 3%. The sequencing sample was made of PBMCs. All receptors come from a boy between 2 and 10 years old in good health and CMV-seronegative.

The rearrangement links TRBV7-8 to TRBJ1-1, with 7 bases lining up with TRBD1. V lost 8 bases to trimming and J lost 10 bases; unmatched junction nucleotides: 16. This CDR3 comprises 14 residues. Germline loops: CDR1 SGHVS, CDR2 FQNEAQ. Here the CDR3 DNA reads TGTGCCAGCTTAGGGGACGGACTAAGGGGGCGAGCTTTCTTT. Its translation is CASLGDGLRGRAFF.

The chain combines TRBV2 with TRBJ1-2; the D gene is possibly TRBD1 (5 bases). The length of the CDR3 is 16 residues. The V gene's germline CDR1 is SNHLY and CDR2 FYNNEI. Here the CDR3 reads CASTEGRGRKNYGYTF. The CDR3 bases are TGTGCTTCGACGGAAGGTAGGGGCAGAAAGAACTATGGCTACACCTTC.

The rearrangement joins TRBV4-1 to TRBJ1-5, with a tentative D call TRBD1 (6 bases). The CDR3 is 12 residues long. With 5 bases removed from V and 9 bases from J, the gap between germline ends came to 11 bases. The germline gives CDR1 MGHRA, CDR2 YSYEKL. CDR3 DNA sequence: TGCGCCAGCAGCACAAAGACAGGGCCCCAGCATTTT. It is translated as CASSTKTGPQHF.

This chain connects TRBV6-1 to TRBJ2-7; no firm D call. Germline CDR1 and CDR2: MNHNS and SASEGT. V lost 2 bases and J 0 bases, leaving 8 bases between the germline ends. CDR3 length equals 14 residues. The CDR3 loop reads CASSEYEDSYEQYV. In nucleotides, the CDR3 is TGTGCCAGCAGTGAATATGAGGACTCCTACGAGCAGTACGTC.

Only one count was recorded for this clone. The V and J genes are TRBV5-5 and TRBJ2-3; 7 nucleotides align to TRBD1. Germline values: CDR1 SGHKS, CDR2 YYEKEE (reference sequence). This CDR3 is 16 amino acids long. Trimming took 4 bases from V and 5 from J; bases not matched to a gene: 13. Here the CDR3 reads CASSPTGTAFGDTQYF. In DNA form, the CDR3 reads TGTGCCAGCAGCCCTACTGGGACAGCCTTTGGAGATACGCAGTATTTT.

This chain connects TRBV7-2 to TRBJ2-2; no clear D. The CDR3 contains 12 residues. CDR1 and CDR2 from the germline V gene are SGHTA and FQGNSA. V gave up 2 bases and J gave up 7 bases, with 5 bases separating them. DNA of the CDR3: TGTGCCAGCAGCTTAACAGTCGGGGAGCTGTTTTTT. It yields the protein CASSLTVGELFF.

This clone was counted only a few times. J is TRBJ2-6 and V is TRBV6-5; no clear D gene. The V end lost 2 bases, the J end lost 1 base, and 6 bases lay between the germline ends. The CDR3 contains 15 residues. Germline lookup yields CDR1 MNHEY and CDR2 SVGAGI. The CDR3 DNA is TGTGCCAGCAGTTACCAGGATTCTGGGGCCAACGTCCTGACTTTC. Protein: CASSYQDSGANVLTF.

About this clone: Different DNA sequences within this sample yield the same CDR3. The gene calls are TRBV30 and TRBJ1-5; no reliable D call. Trimming took off 0 bases at V and 4 bases at J, with 7 bases between the two ends. Per germline, CDR1 GTSNPN and CDR2 SVGIG (reference sequence). The CDR3 is made up of 13 amino acids. The CDR3 protein is CAWSVRGNQPQHF. The CDR3 nucleotides are TGTGCCTGGAGTGTACGAGGTAATCAGCCCCAGCATTTT. Based on the CDR3 plus reference TRBV30 and TRBJ1-5, the full variable domain is SQTIHQWPATLVQPVGSPLSLECTVEGTSNPNLYWYRQAAGRGLQLLFYSVGIGQISSEVPQNLSASRPQDRQFILSSKKLLLSDSGFYLCAWSVRGNQPQHFGDGTRLSIL.

This sequence joins TRBV30 and TRBJ2-1; D may be TRBD2 (5 bases). Germline-derived CDR1 and CDR2 are GTSNPN and SVGIG (reference sequence). Trimming cost V 3 bases and J 6 bases, with 18 bases left between them. The CDR3 contains 15 residues. CDR3 sequence (DNA): TGTGCCTGGAGGGGAGTGGATCTCAACCCCAATGAGCAGTTCTTC. Protein product: CAWRGVDLNPNEQFF.

The chain combines TRBV28 with TRBJ1-1, with D possibly matching TRBD1 (6 bases). The germline V gene encodes CDR1 MDHEN and CDR2 SYDVKM. The V end lost 7 bases, the J end lost 4 bases, and 16 bases lay between the germline ends. This CDR3 region has 14 residues. CDR3 bases: TGTGCCAGCACCGGCGTGGGGGCCAGCACTGAAGCTTTCTTT. Translation gives CASTGVGASTEAFF.

The rearrangement links TRBV7-3 to TRBJ2-4, with D perhaps matching TRBD2 (6 bases). The CDR3 has 12 amino acids. Germline values: CDR1 SGHTA, CDR2 FQGTGA. Trimming cost V 5 bases and J 8 bases, with 10 bases left between them. CDR3: CASSAGGDIQYF. CDR3 nucleotides: TGTGCCAGCAGCGCCGGGGGAGACATTCAGTACTTC.

The chain is built from TRBV4-3 and TRBJ2-3, with D tentatively TRBD2 (5 bases). Germline assignment: CDR1 LGHNA and CDR2 YSLEER. The CDR3 totals 15 residues. Trimming shortened V by 4 bases and J by 0 bases, and 11 bases separated the two germline ends. Here the CDR3 DNA reads TGCGCCAGCAGCCTTGGACTCCTTAGCACAGATACGCAGTATTTT. This codes for CASSLGLLSTDTQYF.

V and J are TRBV6-5 and TRBJ1-1; tentatively, D is TRBD1 (6 bases). From germline, CDR1 is MNHEY and CDR2 SVGAGI. This CDR3 spans 14 amino acids. V was clipped by 6 bases and J by 2 bases, with 13 bases between them. CDR3 residues: CASRAGAENTEAFF. The CDR3 bases are TGTGCCAGCAGGGCAGGGGCTGAAAACACTGAAGCTTTCTTT.

This chain's CDR3 is CASSKIVQEQFF. The CDR3 nucleotides are TGTGCCAGTAGTAAGATCGTCCAGGAGCAGTTCTTC. This chain links TRBV19 with TRBJ2-1; no definite D call. Germline V gene sequence: CDR1 LNHDA, CDR2 SQIVND (reference sequence). There are 12 residues in the CDR3. V was pared by 4 bases and J by 10 bases, with 11 bases between.

The V and J genes are TRBV6-5 and TRBJ1-2, with 7 bases lining up with TRBD1. With V trimmed by 10 bases and J by 5 bases, 16 bases remained unmatched. From germline, CDR1 is MNHEY and CDR2 SVGAGI. The CDR3 is 15 amino acids. The CDR3 DNA is TGTGCCACCAGCGGTCAGGGGACAGAGTATTATGGCTACACCTTC. It codes for CATSGQGTEYYGYTF.

The chain links TRBV6-6 to TRBJ2-3; 7 bases fit TRBD1. Germline values: CDR1 MNHNY, CDR2 SVGAGI (reference sequence). The CDR3 runs 16 residues. Trimming at V came to 5 bases and at J to 2 bases, leaving 10 bases not matched to a gene. CDR3 sequence (DNA): TGTGCCAGCAGTCTCAAGGTGACAGGGTCCACAGATACGCAGTATTTT. Translated: CASSLKVTGSTDTQYF.

The chain has TRBV9 and TRBJ2-5; a possible D gene is TRBD2 (5 bases). CDR1 is SGDLS and CDR2 is YYNGEE in the germline V gene. The CDR3 is 15 residues long. V shed 4 bases and J shed 2 bases, with 15 bases lying between them. The CDR3 nucleotides are TGTGCCAGCAGCCCTAGTCTAGCACCGCAAGAGACCCAGTACTTC. Amino acid sequence: CASSPSLAPQETQYF.

This chain links TRBV7-2 with TRBJ1-2, with 10 nucleotides matching TRBD1. Germline V CDR1 and CDR2: SGHTA, FQGNSA. V lost 5 bases to trimming and J lost 5 bases; unmatched junction nucleotides: 5. The CDR3 is 14 residues long. The CDR3 DNA follows: TGTGCCAGCAGCCCCGGGGACAGGGGATATGGCTACACCTTC. Translated, it gives CASSPGDRGYGYTF.

This chain joins TRBV11-2 and TRBJ2-3; 15 bases align to TRBD2. J lost 6 bases, V lost 5 bases, and 9 bases had no gene match. This CDR3 has 17 residues. The germline V gene encodes CDR1 SGHAT and CDR2 FQNNGV. The CDR3 nucleotides are TGTGCCAGCAGCCCACCCCCCGGGACTAGCGGGAGGGATACGCAGTATTTT. This encodes CASSPPPGTSGRDTQYF. Full variable domain (outside the CDR3, taken from reference TRBV11-2 and TRBJ2-3): EAGVAQSPRYKIIEKRQSVAFWCNPISGHATLYWYQQILGQGPKLLIQFQNNGVVDDSQLPKDRFSAERLKGVDSTLKIQPAKLEDSAVYLCASSPPPGTSGRDTQYFGPGTRLTVL.

The chain recombines TRBV5-5 with TRBJ2-3, with 10 positions matching TRBD1. The CDR3 totals 17 residues. V was pared by 0 bases and J by 4 bases, with 8 bases of the junction left unmatched. Germline CDR1 SGHKS, CDR2 YYEKEE (reference sequence). CDR3 sequence reads: CASSLALTGGDSDTQYF. DNA of the CDR3: TGTGCCAGCAGCTTGGCTCTGACAGGGGGCGATTCAGATACGCAGTATTTT.

This clone was seen once. The chain is built from TRBV4-3 and TRBJ1-5; D unresolved. V lost 2 bases to trimming and J lost 2 bases, with 4 bases between them. Germline CDR1 reads LGHNA; CDR2 reads YSLEER. The CDR3 extends over 13 amino acids. The CDR3: CASSQQGNQPQHF. In DNA form, the CDR3 reads TGCGCCAGCAGCCAACAGGGCAATCAGCCCCAGCATTTT.

The V call is TRBV6-4, the J call TRBJ2-3; the match to TRBD1 covers 10 bases. The germline CDR1 and CDR2 sequences are MRHNA and SNTAGT. CDR3 length: 14 amino acids. With V trimmed by 9 bases and J by 3 bases, 6 bases remained unmatched. The CDR3, as DNA: TGTGCCAGGGGGAAGGACAGGGGGACAGATACGCAGTATTTT. Its translation is CARGKDRGTDTQYF.

The chain has TRBV4-3 and TRBJ2-2; D may be TRBD2 (5 bases). Germline-derived CDR1 and CDR2 are LGHNA and YSLEER. V was pared by 0 bases and J by 7 bases, with 9 bases between. The CDR3 runs to 14 residues. The CDR3 coding sequence is TGCGCCAGCAGCCAAGATTTCGGGGTCGGGGAGCTGTTTTTT. This gives the protein CASSQDFGVGELFF.

The J gene is TRBJ1-1, the V gene TRBV6-5; tentatively, D is TRBD1 (5 bases). Per germline, CDR1 MNHEY and CDR2 SVGAGI. The V end lost 6 bases, the J end lost 1 base, and 15 bases lay between the germline ends. The CDR3 has 15 residues. The CDR3: CASSDPATGNTEAFF. In DNA form, the CDR3 reads TGTGCCAGCAGCGACCCCGCTACAGGGAACACTGAAGCTTTCTTT.

CDR3 protein: CASTTFNPGGYGYTF. As DNA, the CDR3 is TGTGCCAGCACTACCTTTAATCCCGGAGGCTATGGCTACACCTTC. V is TRBV19 and J is TRBJ1-2; D remains unclear. The CDR3 length is 15 residues. CDR1 is LNHDA, CDR2 SQIVND, per germline (reference sequence). V dropped 9 bases and J dropped 4 bases, with 21 bases sitting between them.

This chain uses TRBV21-1 with TRBJ2-7; the table calls TRBD1, which could not be checked here. TRBV21-1 is a listed pseudogene. The CDR3 contains 18 residues. CDR3 loop: CASSGPGLQELPYYEQYF. DNA of the CDR3: TGTGCCAGCAGCGGACCGGGTCTACAGGAGTTACCCTACTACGAGCAGTACTTC.

The chain has TRBV6-1 and TRBJ2-5; D is perhaps TRBD2 (5 bases). The CDR3 runs to 15 residues. V lost 2 bases, J lost 3 bases, and 13 bases lay in between. CDR1 is MNHNS and CDR2 is SASEGT in the germline V gene. CDR3 sequence: CASSEWLEGKETQYF. In DNA form, the CDR3 reads TGTGCCAGCAGTGAATGGTTAGAGGGCAAAGAGACCCAGTACTTC.

The genes are TRBV7-2 and TRBJ1-4, with D unclear. Germline CDR1 reads SGHTA; CDR2 reads FQGNSA. With 4 bases removed from V and 5 bases from J, the gap between germline ends came to 5 bases. The CDR3 is 12 residues long. CDR3 nucleotide sequence: TGTGCCAGCAGCTCTTTAAATGAAAAACTGTTTTTT. As protein: CASSSLNEKLFF.

The chain has TRBV7-9 and TRBJ2-3, with 8 bases matching TRBD1. V lost 6 bases, J lost 8 bases, and 13 bases stayed unmatched. The CDR3 has 15 amino acids. Germline CDR1 is SEHNR and CDR2 is FQNEAQ (reference sequence). CDR3 region: CASSRGTGPRGTQYF. The CDR3 DNA follows: TGTGCCAGCAGTAGGGGGACAGGCCCTCGGGGTACGCAGTATTTT.

V gene TRBV7-6 combines with J gene TRBJ2-6; D might be TRBD1 (6 bases). Germline CDR1 and CDR2: SGHVS and FNYEAQ. CDR3 length: 16 amino acids. The V and J ends lost 5 bases and 4 bases respectively, with 15 bases between them. The CDR3 nucleotides read TGTGCCAGCAGCGTCCAGGGGATGCACGGGGCCAACGTCCTGACTTTC. This sequence encodes CASSVQGMHGANVLTF.